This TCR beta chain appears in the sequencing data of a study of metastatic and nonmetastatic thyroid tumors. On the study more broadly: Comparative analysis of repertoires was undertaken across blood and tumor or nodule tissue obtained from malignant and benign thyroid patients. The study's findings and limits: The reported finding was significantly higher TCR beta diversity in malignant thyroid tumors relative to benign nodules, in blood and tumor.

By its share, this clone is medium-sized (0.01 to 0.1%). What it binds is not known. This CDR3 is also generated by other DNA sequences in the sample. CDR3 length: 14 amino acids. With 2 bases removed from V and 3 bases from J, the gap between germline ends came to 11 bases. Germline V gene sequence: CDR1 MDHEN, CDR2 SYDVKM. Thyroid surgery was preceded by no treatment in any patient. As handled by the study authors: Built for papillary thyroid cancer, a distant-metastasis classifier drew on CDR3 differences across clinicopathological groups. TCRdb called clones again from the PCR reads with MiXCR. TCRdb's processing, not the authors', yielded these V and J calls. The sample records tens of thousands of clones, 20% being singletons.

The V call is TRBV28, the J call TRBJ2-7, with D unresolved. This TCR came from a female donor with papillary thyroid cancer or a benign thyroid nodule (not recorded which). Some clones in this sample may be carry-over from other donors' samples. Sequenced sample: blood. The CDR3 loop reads CASSLRTPNYEQYF. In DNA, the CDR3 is TGTGCCAGCAGTTTACGAACCCCGAACTACGAGCAGTACTTC.